The entry that follows covers one T cell receptor (beta chain) sequence. These data originate in a study of blood T cell repertoires in COVID-19. Trimming cost V 2 bases and J 10 bases; bases outside gene matches: 9. The CDR3 runs to 15 residues. Germline CDR1 is SGHRS and CDR2 is YFSETQ. Generated by immunoSEQ multiplex PCR, the TCRdb table keeps only in-frame clones and is missing some. The data contain roughly 120,000 clones, 80% to 90% of them singletons. The sequence was collected from a human donor in a cohort sampled during active COVID-19. This chain joins TRBV5-1 and TRBJ1-6; 7 bases line up with TRBD1. Sequencing was carried out using peripheral blood. DNA for the CDR3: TGCGCCAGCAGCTTCACAGGGGTGGAGGGATCACCCCTCCACTTT. It encodes CASSFTGVEGSPLHF. Using reference TRBV5-1 and TRBJ1-6 for the parts outside the CDR3, the full variable domain is KAGVTQTPRYLIKTRGQQVTLSCSPISGHRSVSWYQQTPGQGLQFLFEYFSETQRNKGNFPGRFSGRQFSNSRSEMNVSTLELGDSALYLCASSFTGVEGSPLHFGNGTRLTVT.